The T cell receptor beta chain under discussion was sequenced for a study of shared clonotypes between healthy human individuals. Every one of the donors was a Caucasian adult that lived in Nashville, Tennessee. The germline gives CDR1 LNHDA, CDR2 SQIVND (reference sequence). The CDR3 contains 14 residues. V was shortened by 4 bases and J by 5 bases, with 14 bases between the two germline ends. How the authors handled the data: With immunoSEQ giving junction-only sequences and no quality scores, filtering differed. The protocol was immunoSEQ multiplex PCR, while the TCRdb copy is restricted to in-frame clones and leaves out a portion. V and J calls and clone size are those listed in that table; D and trimming were worked out from the DNA. The sample holds millions of clones, approximately 93% seen once.

V usage is TRBV19 and J usage is TRBJ1-1, with a weak D call TRBD1 (6 bases). The specimen sequenced was naive CD4+ T cells from PBMCs. Regarding subset: CD45RA+ positively selected. The receptor was derived from a man younger than 35 in good health. Some clones in this sample may be carry-over from other donors' samples. CDR3 in amino acids: CASSTSTGSTEAFF. CDR3 bases: TGTGCCAGTAGTACATCGACAGGTTCGACTGAAGCTTTCTTT.